A selection of T cell receptor beta chains follows, all from one sample in a study of T cell changes during pregnancy in multiple sclerosis. Clones were sequenced by immunoSEQ multiplex PCR, and TCRdb holds only the in-frame ones, with some missing. The sample consists of 80,000 to 95,000 clones, more than 90% of them appearing once. The sequences come from peripheral blood, collected in the second trimester of pregnancy. These receptors originate from a female donor with multiple sclerosis, enrolled in a pregnancy study. Both conserved end residues are part of each CDR3. The D gene is left open where the match is weak. Clone size is given for some rows only: seen once, a few or many times, or a class if the clone is expanded.

clone size: .; J gene: TRBJ1-1; D gene: .; V gene: TRBV4-1; CDR3 DNA: TGCGCCAGCAGCCCGTCCGGTTTGTGGAACACTGAAGCTTTCTTT; CDR3 protein: CASSPSGLWNTEAFF
clone size: .; J gene: TRBJ2-5; D gene: .; V gene: TRBV4-3; CDR3 DNA: TGCGCCAGCAGCCAAGACAGGTTAAGAGAGACCCAGTACTTC; CDR3 protein: CASSQDRLRETQYF
clone size: .; J gene: TRBJ2-3; D gene: TRBD2; V gene: TRBV9; CDR3 DNA: TGTGCCAGTAGTAGATACCCGCTAGCGGGAAGCACAGATACGCAGTATTTT; CDR3 protein: CASSRYPLAGSTDTQYF
clone size: once; J gene: TRBJ2-7; D gene: TRBD2; V gene: TRBV4-3; CDR3 DNA: TGCGCCAGCAGCCCAGACGCCGGGACTAGCAGATACGAGCAGTACTTC; CDR3 protein: CASSPDAGTSRYEQYF
clone size: .; J gene: TRBJ1-2; D gene: TRBD1; V gene: TRBV14; CDR3 DNA: TGTGCCAGCAGCCAAGGGCGGACAGGGAACTATGGCTACACCTTC; CDR3 protein: CASSQGRTGNYGYTF
clone size: .; J gene: TRBJ2-2; D gene: TRBD1; V gene: TRBV30; CDR3 DNA: TGTGCCCGGGACAGGGGAACGGGCACCGGGGAGCTGTTTTTT; CDR3 protein: CARDRGTGTGELFF
clone size: .; J gene: TRBJ2-7; D gene: TRBD2; V gene: TRBV28; CDR3 DNA: TGTGCCAGCAGCACTTCTAGCGGGAGGACGTACGAGCAGTACTTC; CDR3 protein: CASSTSSGRTYEQYF
clone size: .; J gene: TRBJ2-1; D gene: .; V gene: TRBV27; CDR3 DNA: TGTGCCAGCAGTTTATGGGGTAGCGCCGAACCTACCTACAATGAGCAGTTCTTC; CDR3 protein: CASSLWGSAEPTYNEQFF
clone size: once; J gene: TRBJ2-7; D gene: TRBD2; V gene: TRBV7-2; CDR3 DNA: TGTGCCAGCAGCTTAGCGGGAGGGCTCCACGAGCAGTACTTC; CDR3 protein: CASSLAGGLHEQYF
clone size: .; J gene: TRBJ2-7; D gene: .; V gene: TRBV5-6; CDR3 DNA: TGTGCCAGCAGCTTGGGGGGCGGGGGCGCATTTTCCTACGAGCAGTACTTC; CDR3 protein: CASSLGGGGAFSYEQYF
clone size: .; J gene: TRBJ2-2; D gene: TRBD2; V gene: TRBV5-1; CDR3 DNA: TGCGCCAGCAGCGGACTAGCGGGAGGGCAGAACACCGGGGAGCTGTTTTTT; CDR3 protein: CASSGLAGGQNTGELFF
clone size: .; J gene: TRBJ2-1; D gene: TRBD2; V gene: TRBV30; CDR3 DNA: TGTGCCTGGAGTGTAGGTGGCGGGAGAGAGCAGTTCTTC; CDR3 protein: CAWSVGGGREQFF
clone size: once; J gene: TRBJ2-5; D gene: TRBD2; V gene: TRBV28; CDR3 DNA: TGTGCCAGCAGCCCCAGACCGGGAGGCGGGACCCAGTACTTC; CDR3 protein: CASSPRPGGGTQYF
clone size: .; J gene: TRBJ2-1; D gene: .; V gene: TRBV27; CDR3 DNA: TGTGCCAGCAGTTTACGCTTAAGCCTTTACTCCTACAATGAGCAGTTCTTC; CDR3 protein: CASSLRLSLYSYNEQFF
clone size: .; J gene: TRBJ2-5; D gene: .; V gene: TRBV2; CDR3 DNA: TGTGCCAGCAGAAGCCTCACCCAAGAGACCCAGTACTTC; CDR3 protein: CASRSLTQETQYF
clone size: .; J gene: TRBJ1-2; D gene: .; V gene: TRBV27; CDR3 DNA: TGTGCCAGCAGTTTATCTTATCCCAACGTCGGGGGTGGCTACACCTTC; CDR3 protein: CASSLSYPNVGGGYTF
clone size: .; J gene: TRBJ2-7; D gene: .; V gene: TRBV28; CDR3 DNA: TGTGCCAGCAGTTTGACAGGACGCTACGAGCAGTACTTC; CDR3 protein: CASSLTGRYEQYF
clone size: few; J gene: TRBJ1-5; D gene: .; V gene: TRBV6-1; CDR3 DNA: TGTGCCAGCAGTGAGGGCGGGAGGGCTGCTCAGCCCCAGCATTTT; CDR3 protein: CASSEGGRAAQPQHF
clone size: .; J gene: TRBJ2-5; D gene: .; V gene: TRBV30; CDR3 DNA: TGTGCCTGGAGTGTACTCCCGTGGGAGACCCAGTACTTC; CDR3 protein: CAWSVLPWETQYF
clone size: .; J gene: TRBJ2-3; D gene: .; V gene: TRBV5-1; CDR3 DNA: TGCGCCAGCAGCTGGACAAGCACAGATACGCAGTATTTT; CDR3 protein: CASSWTSTDTQYF
clone size: .; J gene: TRBJ2-1; D gene: .; V gene: TRBV28; CDR3 DNA: TGTGCCAGCAGTCTCTCCCTTCGGAATGAGCAGTTCTTC; CDR3 protein: CASSLSLRNEQFF
clone size: .; J gene: TRBJ1-1; D gene: .; V gene: TRBV7-3; CDR3 DNA: TGTGCCAGCAGCTCCCGACAGTGGGGTGACACTGAAGCTTTCTTT; CDR3 protein: CASSSRQWGDTEAFF